These T cell receptor beta chains were read from a single sample in a study of T cell responses to AZD1222 COVID-19 vaccine. The method was immunoSEQ multiplex PCR; TCRdb's version includes in-frame clones alone and lacks a portion of them. The sample records roughly 130,000 clones, approximately 88% being singletons. Source: peripheral blood, taken on day 0 of AZD1222 vaccination. All receptors come from an adult in good health. CDR3s include the opening cysteine and the closing phenylalanine or tryptophan. The order of the fields is clone size, J gene, V gene, D gene, CDR3 DNA, CDR3 protein. D genes are given only for firm matches. Size tells how often a clone was seen (once, few, many) or the class of an expanded clone, and some rows leave it out.

- TRBJ2-1 TRBV19 TRBD2 TGTGCCAGTAGTATTACAGGGAAGCGGGAGTTGAATGAGCAGTTCTTC CASSITGKRELNEQFF
- TRBJ1-6 TRBV28 - TGTGCCAGCACCTCTGGGGGCTATAATTCACCCCTCCACTTT CASTSGGYNSPLHF
- TRBJ1-1 TRBV29-1 TRBD1 TGCAGCGTAGCTCCCACAGGGGTGAACACTGAAGCTTTCTTT CSVAPTGVNTEAFF
- TRBJ1-1 TRBV5-1 - TGCGCCAGCAGCTCGGGGCCCCAAACTGCCAGTGAAGCTTTCTTT CASSSGPQTASEAFF
- TRBJ1-5 TRBV4-1 TRBD1 TGCGCCAGCAGCCAAGATCCGGGACAGTTTCAACCCCAGCATTTT CASSQDPGQFQPQHF
- TRBJ1-4 TRBV12-3/TRBV12-4 - TGTGCCAGCGGGTGGCCGGGAGGGGAACTGTTTTTT CASGWPGGELFF
few TRBJ2-5 TRBV6-2/TRBV6-3 - TGTGCCAGCAGTTACCGGGCGGGGGAGACCCAGTACTTC CASSYRAGETQYF
- TRBJ1-2 TRBV6-5 - TGTGCCACGAAGAGGGGGGGACTTGGCTACACCTTC CATKRGGLGYTF
- TRBJ2-5 TRBV12-3/TRBV12-4 - TGTGCCAGCACCACTTCGGTAGAGACCCAGTACTTC CASTTSVETQYF
- TRBJ1-1 TRBV12-3/TRBV12-4 TRBD1 TGTGCCAGCAGAGCGACAGGGGAAGCTTTCTTT CASRATGEAFF
- TRBJ2-7 TRBV11-2 TRBD1 TGTGCCAGCAGCCAAGGGACAGGGTTTGGCGAGCAGTACTTC CASSQGTGFGEQYF
- TRBJ2-1 TRBV29-1 - TGCAGCGCACCCCAATCAGGGCCTGAGCAGTTCTTC CSAPQSGPEQFF
- TRBJ2-3 TRBV7-9 - TGTGCCAGCAGCGGAGGGGACCCTGAAGATACGCAGTATTTT CASSGGDPEDTQYF
- TRBJ2-7 TRBV27 - TGTGCCAGCAGGCAATTGGGTGACGAGCAGTACTTC CASRQLGDEQYF
- TRBJ2-3 TRBV11-3 - TGTGCCAGCAGCCCCCCGGGGGCAGGGTTAGGGGATACGCAGTATTTT CASSPPGAGLGDTQYF
- TRBJ2-1 TRBV5-4 TRBD2 TGTGCCAGCAGCTTGGGCCCAGCGGGAGGCACAGGTGAGCAGTTCTTC CASSLGPAGGTGEQFF
- TRBJ1-3 TRBV10-3 - TGTGCCATCAGTGAGTTCAAATCCGGGCCTCGTTCTTATGGAAACACCATATATTTT CAISEFKSGPRSYGNTIYF
- TRBJ2-6 TRBV18 TRBD1 TGTGCCAGCTCACCGGGGACAGGGCAAGGTGGGGCCAACGTCCTGACTTTC CASSPGTGQGGANVLTF
- TRBJ1-2 TRBV5-1 - TGCGCCAGCAGCTTGGTAGCAGGGAGCGCAGGTGGCTACACCTTC CASSLVAGSAGGYTF
- TRBJ2-7 TRBV6-5 - TGTGCCAGCAGTTACTCTTTATTGTCTATTACCTACGAGCAGTACTTC CASSYSLLSITYEQYF
- TRBJ1-1 TRBV12-3/TRBV12-4 - TGTGCCAGCAGTTCAGGGATGAACACTGAAGCTTTCTTT CASSSGMNTEAFF
- TRBJ2-2 TRBV11-2 TRBD1 TGTGCCAGCAGCTTAGATCGGAGACAGGGGTCAGGCGGGGAGCTGTTTTTT CASSLDRRQGSGGELFF
- TRBJ1-5 TRBV2 TRBD1 TGTGCCAGCAGTGACGCAGGGGGTGGCAATCAGCCCCAGCATTTT CASSDAGGGNQPQHF
- TRBJ2-7 TRBV20-1 - TGCAGTGCCCCGGGGAACTACGAGCAGTACTTC CSAPGNYEQYF
- TRBJ1-6 TRBV14 - TGTGCCAGCCGCCGGTACGGTTCCTATAATTCACCCCTCCACTTT CASRRYGSYNSPLHF
- TRBJ2-6 TRBV9 TRBD1 TGTGCCAGCAGCCCGTATCTGACAGGGACGTGGTCTGGGGCCAACGTCCTGACTTTC CASSPYLTGTWSGANVLTF
- TRBJ2-1 TRBV9 TRBD2 TGTGCCAGCAGCGTTCGACTAGCGGGACTCTACAATGAGCAGTTCTTC CASSVRLAGLYNEQFF
- TRBJ2-1 TRBV10-3 TRBD2 TGTGCCATCAGTGAGGGGACTAGCGGGAGACGTGAGCAGTTCTTC CAISEGTSGRREQFF
- TRBJ1-1 TRBV2 TRBD1 TGTGCCAGCAGTTACAGGGGTAGCAACACTGAAGCTTTCTTT CASSYRGSNTEAFF
few TRBJ1-1 TRBV30 - TGTGCCTGGAGTGTATCGGGGCGGGGACTCGGCACTGAAGCTTTCTTT CAWSVSGRGLGTEAFF
- TRBJ2-3 TRBV24-1 - TGTGCCACCAGTGCGGGGTCAGATACGCAGTATTTT CATSAGSDTQYF
- TRBJ2-5 TRBV3-1/TRBV3-2 - TGTGCCAGCAGCCACAACCGGCGAGCCGCGATCAAAGAGACCCAGTACTTC CASSHNRRAAIKETQYF
- TRBJ2-1 TRBV29-1 TRBD1 TGCAGCGTTGTTTCCCACGGACAGGGGCACAATGAGCAGTTCTTC CSVVSHGQGHNEQFF
- TRBJ2-6 TRBV5-1 - TGCGCCAGCAGCTTGGATTCTGGGGCCAACGTCCTGACTTTC CASSLDSGANVLTF
few TRBJ1-6 TRBV27 - TGTGCCAGCACTGGACATTATAATTCACCCCTCCACTTT CASTGHYNSPLHF
- TRBJ2-2 TRBV18 TRBD1 TGTGCCAGCTCACGGGACAGGTCTGGCGGGGAGCTGTTTTTT CASSRDRSGGELFF
once TRBJ2-7 TRBV7-8 TRBD1 TGTGCCAGCAGCATGGGACAGTCCTACGAGCAGTACTTC CASSMGQSYEQYF
- TRBJ1-2 TRBV12-3/TRBV12-4 TRBD1 TGTGCCAGCAGAGAGACAGGGGTCTCTGGCTACACCTTC CASRETGVSGYTF
- TRBJ2-2 TRBV9 - TGTGCCAGCTCCTTAGGGGCCGCGAACACCGGGGAGCTGTTTTTT CASSLGAANTGELFF
- TRBJ1-1 TRBV28 TRBD1 TGTGCCAGCAGTTTTGGTGCGAGACAGGGGGGAAGTACTGAAGCTTTCTTT CASSFGARQGGSTEAFF
- TRBJ1-4 TRBV7-9 - TGTGCCAGCAGCGCACAGGGATCGAATGAAAAACTGTTTTTT CASSAQGSNEKLFF
- TRBJ2-3 TRBV10-3 TRBD2 TGTGCCATCAGTGCTCGCGGGAGATCAGATACGCAGTATTTT CAISARGRSDTQYF
- TRBJ2-7 TRBV5-1 - TGCGCCAGCAGCCTCATGGGGACCTCCGGGCCCGAGCAGTACTTC CASSLMGTSGPEQYF
- TRBJ1-6 TRBV5-1 - TGCGCCAGCAGCTTGGATGGGAGCTCCTATAATTCACCCCTCCACTTT CASSLDGSSYNSPLHF
- TRBJ1-2 TRBV3-1/TRBV3-2 - TGTGCCAGCAGCCATCTCACCTGGGTGGGGGGCGAAGATGGCTACACCTTC CASSHLTWVGGEDGYTF
- TRBJ1-5 TRBV7-9 TRBD1 TGTGCCAGCAGCCCCGACAGGGTCCAGCCCCAGCATTTT CASSPDRVQPQHF
- TRBJ1-6 TRBV12-3/TRBV12-4 - TGTGCCAGCCGGGCCACCGATAATTCACCCCTCCACTTT CASRATDNSPLHF
few TRBJ1-2 TRBV6-5 - TGTGCCAGCAGTTACACAGGGAGCGTAGCCTATGGCTACACCTTC CASSYTGSVAYGYTF
- TRBJ2-7 TRBV2 - TGTGCCAGCAGCCAACTTGGAGATAGCTCCTACGAGCAGTACTTC CASSQLGDSSYEQYF
- TRBJ2-1 TRBV19 - TGTGCCAGTATGAGGCAGGGCTCCTACAATGAGCAGTTCTTC CASMRQGSYNEQFF
- TRBJ1-1 TRBV6-2/TRBV6-3 - TGTGCCAGCAGTTCTACAAGAGGCACTGAAGCTTTCTTT CASSSTRGTEAFF
- TRBJ1-2 TRBV6-4 - TGTGCCAGCAGTGACTCGACGGGGGGCCCCTATGGCTACACCTTC CASSDSTGGPYGYTF
once TRBJ2-3 TRBV7-3 - TGTGCCAGCAGCTTTTGGGGCGCAGATACGCAGTATTTT CASSFWGADTQYF
- TRBJ2-3 TRBV2 TRBD2 TGTGCCAGCAGTCAAGGGGGCGGGAGGGCGACAGATACGCAGTATTTT CASSQGGGRATDTQYF